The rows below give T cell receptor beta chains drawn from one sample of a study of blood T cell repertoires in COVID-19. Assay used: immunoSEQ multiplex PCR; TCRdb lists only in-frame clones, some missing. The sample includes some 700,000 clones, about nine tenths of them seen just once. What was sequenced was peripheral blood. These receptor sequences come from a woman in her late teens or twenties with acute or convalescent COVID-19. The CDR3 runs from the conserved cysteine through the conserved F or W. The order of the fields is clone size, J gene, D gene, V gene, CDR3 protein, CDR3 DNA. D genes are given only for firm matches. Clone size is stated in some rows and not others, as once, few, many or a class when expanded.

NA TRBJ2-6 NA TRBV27 CASSPRASGANVLTF TGTGCCAGCAGTCCTCGCGCCTCTGGGGCCAACGTCCTGACTTTC
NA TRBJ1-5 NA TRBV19 CASTPLYSNQPQHF TGTGCCAGTACCCCCCTTTATAGCAATCAGCCCCAGCATTTT
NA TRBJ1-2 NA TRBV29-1 CSVEDRGLLGGYTF TGCAGCGTTGAAGATAGGGGATTACTGGGTGGCTACACCTTC
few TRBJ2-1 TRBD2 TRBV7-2 CASSLRASGGRHEQFF TGTGCCAGCAGCCTAAGGGCTAGCGGGGGGAGGCATGAGCAGTTCTTC
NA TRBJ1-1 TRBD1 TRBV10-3 CAISESPSRGANTEAFF TGTGCCATCAGTGAGTCGCCTTCCAGGGGGGCTAACACTGAAGCTTTCTTT
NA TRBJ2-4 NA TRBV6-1 CASSEGFGWGDGNIQYF TGTGCCAGCAGTGAAGGGTTCGGCTGGGGAGATGGAAACATTCAGTACTTC
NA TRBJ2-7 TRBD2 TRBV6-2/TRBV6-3 CASSPGTSSYEQYF TGTGCCAGCAGTCCCGGGACTAGCTCCTACGAGCAGTACTTC
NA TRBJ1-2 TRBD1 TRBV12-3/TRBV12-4 CASTRTGQDGYTF TGTGCCAGCACTAGGACAGGGCAAGATGGCTACACCTTC
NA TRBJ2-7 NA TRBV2 CASITGYNYEQYF TGTGCCAGCATTACAGGGTATAATTACGAGCAGTACTTC
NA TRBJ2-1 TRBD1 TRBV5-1 CASSLAPGTGYGEQFF TGCGCCAGCAGCTTGGCCCCCGGGACAGGGTATGGTGAGCAGTTCTTC
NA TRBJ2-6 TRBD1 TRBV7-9 CASSPGTGHSGANVLTF TGTGCCAGCAGCCCCGGGACAGGGCATTCTGGGGCCAACGTCCTGACTTTC
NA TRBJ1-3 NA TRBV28 CASSDSVPLTGNTIYF TGTGCCAGCAGCGACAGCGTACCGTTGACTGGAAACACCATATATTTT
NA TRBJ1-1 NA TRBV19 CASSMARMGALDTEAFF TGTGCCAGTAGTATGGCGAGAATGGGGGCCTTGGACACTGAAGCTTTCTTT
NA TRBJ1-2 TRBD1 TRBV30 CASFPLTGTEKNYGYTF TGTGCCAGCTTCCCCCTTACCGGGACAGAGAAAAACTATGGCTACACCTTC
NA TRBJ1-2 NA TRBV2 CASTRGHPANYGYTF TGTGCCAGCACGAGAGGGCACCCAGCTAACTATGGCTACACCTTC
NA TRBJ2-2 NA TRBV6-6 CASSRDGDTGELFF TGTGCCAGCAGTCGTGACGGGGACACCGGGGAGCTGTTTTTT